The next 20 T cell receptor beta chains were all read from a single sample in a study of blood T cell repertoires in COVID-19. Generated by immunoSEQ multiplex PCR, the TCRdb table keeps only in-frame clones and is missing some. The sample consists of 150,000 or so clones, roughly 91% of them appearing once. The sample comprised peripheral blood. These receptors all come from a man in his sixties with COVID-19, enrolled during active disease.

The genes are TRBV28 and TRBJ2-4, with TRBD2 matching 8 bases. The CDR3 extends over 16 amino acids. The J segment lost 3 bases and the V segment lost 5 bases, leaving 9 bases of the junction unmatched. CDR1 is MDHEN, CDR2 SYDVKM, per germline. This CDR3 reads CASSPIAGGIKNIQYF. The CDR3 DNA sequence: TGTGCCAGCAGTCCCATTGCGGGAGGAATCAAAAACATTCAGTACTTC. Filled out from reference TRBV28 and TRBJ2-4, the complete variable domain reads DVKVTQSSRYLVKRTGEKVFLECVQDMDHENMFWYRQDPGLGLRLIYFSYDVKMKEKGDIPEGYSVSREKKERFSLILESASTNQTSMYLCASSPIAGGIKNIQYFGAGTRLSVL.

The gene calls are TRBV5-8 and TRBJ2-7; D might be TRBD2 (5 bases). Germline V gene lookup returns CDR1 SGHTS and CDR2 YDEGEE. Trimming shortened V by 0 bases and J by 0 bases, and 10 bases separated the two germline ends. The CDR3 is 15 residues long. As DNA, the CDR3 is TGTGCCAGCAGCTTGGTCGGGGTCCACTCCTACGAGCAGTACTTC. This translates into CASSLVGVHSYEQYF.

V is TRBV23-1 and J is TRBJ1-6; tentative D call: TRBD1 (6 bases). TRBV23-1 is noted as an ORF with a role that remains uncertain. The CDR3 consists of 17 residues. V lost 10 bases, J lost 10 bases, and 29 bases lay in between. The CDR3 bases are TGCGCCACCCGAACCGGAACAGGGAAGTGGGTTTGGTCACCCCTCCACTTT. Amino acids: CATRTGTGKWVWSPLHF.

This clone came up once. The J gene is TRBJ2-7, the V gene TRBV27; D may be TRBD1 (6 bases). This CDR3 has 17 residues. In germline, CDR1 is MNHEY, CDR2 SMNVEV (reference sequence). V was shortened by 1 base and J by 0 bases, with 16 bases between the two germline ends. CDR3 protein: CASSLLTTGSSSYEQYF. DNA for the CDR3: TGTGCCAGCAGTTTATTGACAACAGGGTCGAGCTCCTACGAGCAGTACTTC.

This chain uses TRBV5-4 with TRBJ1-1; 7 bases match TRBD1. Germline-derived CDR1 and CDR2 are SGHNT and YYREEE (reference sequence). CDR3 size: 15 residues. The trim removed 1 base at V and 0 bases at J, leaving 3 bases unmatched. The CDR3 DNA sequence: TGTGCCAGCAGCTTGAACAGGGGATTGAACACTGAAGCTTTCTTT. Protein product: CASSLNRGLNTEAFF.

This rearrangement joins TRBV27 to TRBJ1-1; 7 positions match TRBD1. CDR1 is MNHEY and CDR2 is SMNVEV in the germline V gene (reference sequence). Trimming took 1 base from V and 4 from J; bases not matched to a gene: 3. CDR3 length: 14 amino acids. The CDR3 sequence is CASSLFAGGTEAFF. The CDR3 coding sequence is TGTGCCAGCAGTTTATTTGCAGGGGGCACTGAAGCTTTCTTT.

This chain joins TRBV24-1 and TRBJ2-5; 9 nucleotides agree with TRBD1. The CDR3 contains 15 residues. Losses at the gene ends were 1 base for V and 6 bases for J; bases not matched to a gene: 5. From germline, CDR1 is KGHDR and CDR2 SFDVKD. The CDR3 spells CATSDLLDRGQTQYF. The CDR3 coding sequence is TGTGCCACCAGTGATTTACTGGACAGGGGTCAGACCCAGTACTTC.

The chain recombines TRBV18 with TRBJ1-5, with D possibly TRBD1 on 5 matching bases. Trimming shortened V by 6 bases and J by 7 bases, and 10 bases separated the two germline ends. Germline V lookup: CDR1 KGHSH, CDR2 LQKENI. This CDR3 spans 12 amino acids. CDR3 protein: CASSTGLQPQHF. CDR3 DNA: TGTGCCAGCTCCACAGGTCTACAGCCCCAGCATTTT.

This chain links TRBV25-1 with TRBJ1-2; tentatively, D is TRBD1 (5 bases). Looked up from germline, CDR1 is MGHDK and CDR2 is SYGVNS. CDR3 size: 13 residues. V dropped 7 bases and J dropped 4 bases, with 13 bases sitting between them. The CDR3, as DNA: TGTGCCAGCAAAAATGGGGGGGTCTATGGCTACACCTTC. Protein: CASKNGGVYGYTF.

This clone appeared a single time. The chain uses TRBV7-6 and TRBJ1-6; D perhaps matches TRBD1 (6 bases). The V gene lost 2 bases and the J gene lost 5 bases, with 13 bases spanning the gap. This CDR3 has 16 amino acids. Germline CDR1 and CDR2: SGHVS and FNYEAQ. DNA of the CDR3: TGTGCCAGCAGCTTACAGGGGAAATTAAATAATTCACCCCTCCACTTT. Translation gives CASSLQGKLNNSPLHF.

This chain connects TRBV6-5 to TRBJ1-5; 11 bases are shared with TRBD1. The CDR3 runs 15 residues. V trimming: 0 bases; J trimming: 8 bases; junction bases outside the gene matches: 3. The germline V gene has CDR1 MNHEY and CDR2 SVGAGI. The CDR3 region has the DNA TGTGCCAGCAGTTACTCCGGGACAGGGGGTGAGCCCCAGCATTTT. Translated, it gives CASSYSGTGGEPQHF.

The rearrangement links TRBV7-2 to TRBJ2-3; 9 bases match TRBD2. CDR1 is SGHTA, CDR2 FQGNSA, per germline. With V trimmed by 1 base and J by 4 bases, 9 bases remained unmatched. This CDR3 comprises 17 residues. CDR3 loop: CASSLVGGGATADTQYF. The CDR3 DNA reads TGTGCCAGCAGCTTAGTGGGCGGGGGGGCCACTGCAGATACGCAGTATTTT.

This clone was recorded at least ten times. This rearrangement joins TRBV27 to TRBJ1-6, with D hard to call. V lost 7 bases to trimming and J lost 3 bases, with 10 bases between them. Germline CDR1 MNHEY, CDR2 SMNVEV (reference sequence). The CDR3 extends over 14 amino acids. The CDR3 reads CASTPSVYNSPLHF. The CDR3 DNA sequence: TGTGCCAGCACCCCCTCGGTCTATAATTCACCCCTCCACTTT.

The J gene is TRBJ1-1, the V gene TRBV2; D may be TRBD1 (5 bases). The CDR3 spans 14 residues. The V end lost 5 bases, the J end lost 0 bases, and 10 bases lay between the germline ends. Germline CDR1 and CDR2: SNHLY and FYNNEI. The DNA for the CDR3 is TGTGCCAGCAGTATCGACAGAATGAACACTGAAGCTTTCTTT. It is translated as CASSIDRMNTEAFF.

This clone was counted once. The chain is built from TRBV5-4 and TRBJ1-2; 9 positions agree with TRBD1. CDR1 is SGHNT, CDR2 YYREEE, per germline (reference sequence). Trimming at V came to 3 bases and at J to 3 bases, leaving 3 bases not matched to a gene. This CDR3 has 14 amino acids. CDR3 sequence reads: CASSYRDRDYGYTF. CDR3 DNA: TGTGCCAGCAGCTACCGGGACAGGGACTATGGCTACACCTTC.

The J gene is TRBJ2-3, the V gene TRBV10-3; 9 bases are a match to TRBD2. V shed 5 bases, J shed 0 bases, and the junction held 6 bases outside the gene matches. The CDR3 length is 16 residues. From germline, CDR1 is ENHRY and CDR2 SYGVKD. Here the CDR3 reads CAISPMTSGSTDTQYF. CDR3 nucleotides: TGTGCCATCAGTCCGATGACTAGCGGTAGCACAGATACGCAGTATTTT.

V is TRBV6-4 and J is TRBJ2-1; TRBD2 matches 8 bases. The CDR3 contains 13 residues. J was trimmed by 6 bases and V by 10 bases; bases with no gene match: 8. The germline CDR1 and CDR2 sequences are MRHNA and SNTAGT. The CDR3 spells CATAREGGNEQFF. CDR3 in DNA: TGTGCCACCGCCCGGGAGGGGGGCAATGAGCAGTTCTTC.

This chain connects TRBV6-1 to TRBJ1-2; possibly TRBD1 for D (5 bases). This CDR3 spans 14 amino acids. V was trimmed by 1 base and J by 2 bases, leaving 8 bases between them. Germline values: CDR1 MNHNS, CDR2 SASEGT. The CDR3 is CASSEGPGNYGYTF. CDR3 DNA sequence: TGTGCCAGCAGTGAAGGGCCAGGGAACTATGGCTACACCTTC.

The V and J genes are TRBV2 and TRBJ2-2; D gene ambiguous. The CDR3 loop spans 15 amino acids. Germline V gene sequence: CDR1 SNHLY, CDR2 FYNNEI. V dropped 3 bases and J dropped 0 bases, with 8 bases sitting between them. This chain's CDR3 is CASSERQSNTGELFF. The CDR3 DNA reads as TGTGCCAGCAGTGAGCGGCAGTCGAACACCGGGGAGCTGTTTTTT.

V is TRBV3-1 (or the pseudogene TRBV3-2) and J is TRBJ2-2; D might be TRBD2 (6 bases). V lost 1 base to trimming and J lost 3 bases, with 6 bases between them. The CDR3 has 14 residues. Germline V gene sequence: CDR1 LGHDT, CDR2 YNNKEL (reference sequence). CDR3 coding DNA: TGTGCCAGCAGCCAAGCGGGGGACACCGGGGAGCTGTTTTTT. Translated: CASSQAGDTGELFF.